Sequencing of this T cell receptor (beta chain) was carried out in a study of CXCR3-negative and CXCR3-positive naive CD8 T cells. As for this clonotype: What it binds is not known.

Germline CDR1 is SEHNR and CDR2 is FQNEAQ (reference sequence). There are 16 residues in the CDR3. All TRB cDNA libraries came from 5' RACE performed with UMI labels. From the 5' RACE reads, TCRdb lists one entry per CDR3 protein and no DNA. Its clone listing holds over 150,000 distinct CDR3 sequences. Findings and limits, study-wide: Partly lower CXCR3 expression followed cryopreservation, and most assays relied on fresh PBMCs. Hydrophobicity of TRB CDR3s was greater in CXCR3-positive naive cells than in CXCR3-negative naive cells.

This TCR was sampled from a human donor in good health. Some clones in this sample may be carry-over from other donors' samples. The chain is built from TRBV7-9 and TRBJ2-7; TCRdb proposes TRBD1, but this gene call is untestable without DNA. Sequenced: naive CXCR3+ CD8+ T cells from blood. Stated subset: CD45RO-CCR7+CD27+CD95- naive CD8+ T cells expressing CXCR3 (TNR3+). This chain's CDR3 is CASSYSPGTPAYEQYF.